Sequencing of this T cell receptor beta chain was carried out in a study of vaccination effects on CD4 cells after COVID-19. The germline V and J ends were trimmed by 2 bases and 5 bases, with 7 bases remaining between them. Looked up from germline, CDR1 is SGDLS and CDR2 is YYNGEE. The CDR3 length is 12 residues. With regard to this clone: Its antigen is unidentified.

Using viral peptide pools, the ViraFEST assay grew out antigen-specific CD4+ T cells prior to sequencing. Subsequent to a culture period of roughly 11 days, CD4+ T cells were isolated. Among the vaccine recipients, none had a prior SARS-CoV-2 infection, and nucleocapsid antibodies were negative. A few million PBMC per well were cultured with around 9.6 IU/ml IL-2 and 8 to 10 ug/ml peptides. Measured with immunoSEQ multiplex PCR; TCRdb has only the in-frame clones, and not every one. This table holds 71,000 or so clones, about 65% found once. Here the sequenced sample was CD4+ T cells from PBMCs cultured with HCoV-OC43 spike peptides, taken before COVID-19 vaccination. Subset meaning: HCoV-OC43 spike overlapping peptide pool stimulation. This TCR was sampled from a human donor who received a COVID-19 vaccine. The chain uses TRBV9 and TRBJ2-5; D is ambiguous. The DNA of the CDR3 is TGTGCCAGCAGCGTCCGACGTGAGACCCAGTACTTC. As protein: CASSVRRETQYF.